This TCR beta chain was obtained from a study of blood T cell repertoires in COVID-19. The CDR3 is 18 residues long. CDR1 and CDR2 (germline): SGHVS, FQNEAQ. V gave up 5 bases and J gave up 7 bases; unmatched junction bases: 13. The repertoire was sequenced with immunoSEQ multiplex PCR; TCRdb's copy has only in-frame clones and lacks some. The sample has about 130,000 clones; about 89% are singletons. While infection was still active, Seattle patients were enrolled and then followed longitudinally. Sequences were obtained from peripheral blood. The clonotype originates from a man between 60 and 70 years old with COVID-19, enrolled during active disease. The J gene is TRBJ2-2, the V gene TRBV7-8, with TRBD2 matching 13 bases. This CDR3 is CASSPQATSGGANGELFF. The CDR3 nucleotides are TGTGCCAGCAGCCCCCAGGCAACTAGCGGGGGGGCAAACGGGGAGCTGTTTTTT. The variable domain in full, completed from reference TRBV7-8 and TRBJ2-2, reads GAGVSQSPRYKVAKRGQDVALRCDPISGHVSLFWYQQALGQGPEFLTYFQNEAQLDKSGLPSDRFFAERPEGSVSTLKIQRTQQEDSAVYLCASSPQATSGGANGELFFGEGSRLTVL.